Presented here are 9 T cell receptor beta chains from one specimen sequenced in a study of blood T cell repertoires in COVID-19 (dated by TCRdb to about 2020). Library method: the immunoSEQ multiplex PCR assay. The immuneACCESS repertoire file appears here via TCRdb, limited to in-frame rearrangements. These files lack a portion of the clones; in checked studies, under half of the deficit traces to unresolved V genes, and the cause of the others is not known. The sample table lists 200,000 to 300,000 clones, over 70% of them with a count of one. The top ten constitute over 1.2% of the sample. The sequencing sample was made of peripheral blood. Receptor source: a woman in her thirties or forties who had recovered from COVID-19.

This chain uses TRBV19 with TRBJ1-6; 9 bases are a match to TRBD1. V trimming: 7 bases; J trimming: 8 bases; junction bases outside the gene matches: 3. The V gene's germline CDR1 is LNHDA and CDR2 SQIVND (reference sequence). The CDR3 covers 13 residues. The CDR3 DNA sequence: TGTGCCAGTAAGGGACAGGGAGATTCACCCCTCCACTTT. Its protein is CASKGQGDSPLHF. Together with reference TRBV19 and TRBJ1-6, the CDR3 gives the full variable domain: DGGITQSPKYLFRKEGQNVTLSCEQNLNHDAMYWYRQDPGQGLRLIYYSQIVNDFQKGDIAEGYSVSREKKESFPLTVTSAQKNPTAFYLCASKGQGDSPLHFGNGTRLTVT.

This chain connects TRBV4-1 to TRBJ2-7, with D maybe TRBD2 (5 bases). Germline loops: CDR1 MGHRA, CDR2 YSYEKL. Trimming removed 0 bases from V and 1 base from J, with 22 bases in between. The CDR3 loop spans 19 amino acids. CDR3 sequence (DNA): TGCGCCAGCAGCCAAGAACCCCCTCCCCGGGGTATGATTTCCTACGAGCAGTACTTC. This translates into CASSQEPPPRGMISYEQYF.

V usage is TRBV6-5 and J usage is TRBJ1-2, with D perhaps matching TRBD1 (6 bases). Trimming shortened V by 8 bases and J by 3 bases, and 13 bases separated the two germline ends. The CDR3 is 13 residues long. The germline gives CDR1 MNHEY, CDR2 SVGAGI. The CDR3 DNA is TGTGCCAGCCGAAGGGGGACCGACTATGGCTACACCTTC. This codes for CASRRGTDYGYTF.

The rearrangement uses TRBV5-1 and TRBJ2-7; 9 nucleotides match TRBD1. Germline V CDR1 and CDR2: SGHRS, YFSETQ. The CDR3 extends over 22 amino acids. With 4 bases clipped from V and 2 bases from J, the junction kept 28 bases outside the gene matches. In DNA form, the CDR3 reads TGCGCCAGCAGCCCCAAAGGTACAATCGGGACAGGGAGTCCGATCCGGCCCTACGAGCAGTACTTC. It encodes CASSPKGTIGTGSPIRPYEQYF.

The rearrangement joins TRBV6-5 to TRBJ2-5; TRBD2 matches 9 bases. Trimming cost V 1 base and J 3 bases; bases outside gene matches: 6. The germline V gene has CDR1 MNHEY and CDR2 SVGAGI. There are 16 residues in the CDR3. The CDR3 loop is CASSYFPQRGEETQYF. DNA of the CDR3: TGTGCCAGCAGTTACTTCCCCCAGCGGGGGGAAGAGACCCAGTACTTC.

This chain uses TRBV6-5 with TRBJ1-2, with D unresolved. The CDR3 covers 15 residues. CDR1 and CDR2 from the germline V gene are MNHEY and SVGAGI. V lost 5 bases, J lost 8 bases, and 21 bases lay in between. The CDR3 loop reads CASSLPGQAVVGYTF. Written as DNA, the CDR3 is TGTGCCAGCAGTCTCCCAGGCCAGGCCGTTGTAGGCTACACCTTC.

In this sample, this clone turned up once. The rearrangement links TRBV19 to TRBJ2-5; TRBD2 matches at 10 bases. Germline lookup yields CDR1 LNHDA and CDR2 SQIVND (reference sequence). The CDR3 length is 14 residues. The V and J ends lost 8 bases and 2 bases, in that order; junction bases with no gene match: 5. DNA of the CDR3: TGTGCCAGTGGTACTAGCGGGGTTCAAGAGACCCAGTACTTC. The encoded protein is CASGTSGVQETQYF.

The gene calls are TRBV27 and TRBJ1-1, with 7 bases identical to TRBD1. Germline CDR1 reads MNHEY; CDR2 reads SMNVEV (reference sequence). The CDR3 is 18 residues long. V lost 2 bases and J lost 1; bases outside the gene matches: 13. CDR3 nucleotide sequence: TGTGCCAGCAGTTTAGTGCGATCGGCCAGGGGGTCGAACACTGAAGCTTTCTTT. This gives the protein CASSLVRSARGSNTEAFF.

This chain links TRBV5-4 with TRBJ2-7; D possibly corresponds to TRBD1 (5 bases). Trimming took off 0 bases at V and 3 bases at J, with 7 bases between the two ends. The germline gives CDR1 SGHNT, CDR2 YYREEE (reference sequence). The CDR3 runs to 13 residues. CDR3 residues: CASSLDRNYEQYF. Written as DNA, the CDR3 is TGTGCCAGCAGCTTGGACAGGAACTACGAGCAGTACTTC.